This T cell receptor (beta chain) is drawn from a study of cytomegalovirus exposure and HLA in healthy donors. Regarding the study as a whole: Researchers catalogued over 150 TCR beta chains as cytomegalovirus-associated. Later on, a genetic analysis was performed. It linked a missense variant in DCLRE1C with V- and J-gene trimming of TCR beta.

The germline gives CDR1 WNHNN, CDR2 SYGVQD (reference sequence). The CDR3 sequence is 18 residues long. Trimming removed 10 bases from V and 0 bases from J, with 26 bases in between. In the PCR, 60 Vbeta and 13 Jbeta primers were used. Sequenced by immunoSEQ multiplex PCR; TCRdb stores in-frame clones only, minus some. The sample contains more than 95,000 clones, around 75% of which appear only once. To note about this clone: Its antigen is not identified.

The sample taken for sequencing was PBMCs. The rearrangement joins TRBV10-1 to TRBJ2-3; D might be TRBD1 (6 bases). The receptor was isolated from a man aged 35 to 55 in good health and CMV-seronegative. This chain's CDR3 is CANQRRDIHGASTDTQYF. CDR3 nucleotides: TGCGCCAACCAACGAAGGGACATACATGGGGCGAGCACAGATACGCAGTATTTT.